This is a list of T cell receptor beta chains from one sample in a study of blood T cells in healthy people across ages. TCRdb re-called the 5' RACE reads with MiXCR, one entry per CDR3 protein. Among around 1,500,000 distinct CDR3 sequences listed, approximately 28% were seen once. The sample consisted of blood. These receptors were taken from a woman aged 25 to 39 in good health. Both conserved end residues are part of each CDR3. Each record gives: V gene, clone size, J gene, D gene, CDR3 protein, CDR3 DNA. A D gene is named only where the DNA matches it firmly. Clone size is stated in some rows and not others, as once, few, many or a class when expanded.

>TRBV28|NA|TRBJ1-5|NA
CASSFIGRSSSNQPQHF
TGTGCCAGCAGTTTTATAGGGCGGTCCTCTAGCAATCAGCCCCAGCATTTT
>TRBV2|NA|TRBJ1-5|NA
CASSANGNSNQPQHF
TGTGCCAGCAGTGCAAATGGGAATAGCAATCAGCCCCAGCATTTT
>TRBV7-9|few|TRBJ2-1|TRBD2
CASSPREERGYPGEEQFF
TGTGCCAGCAGCCCCCGGGAGGAGCGGGGTTACCCCGGGGAGGAGCAGTTCTTC
>TRBV20-1|NA|TRBJ2-1|TRBD1
CSAGRTGIDEQFF
TGCAGTGCTGGGCGGACAGGGATCGATGAGCAGTTCTTC
>TRBV27|NA|TRBJ2-3|NA
CASSLSGQTRMYF
TGTGCCAGCAGTTTATCCGGACAGACCCGCATGTATTTT
>TRBV12-3/TRBV12-4|NA|TRBJ1-1|TRBD1
CASRPTTGTGALNTEAFF
TGTGCCAGCAGGCCGACTACCGGGACAGGGGCTTTGAACACTGAAGCTTTCTTT
>TRBV21-1|NA|TRBJ2-5|NA
CASSKVHRGETQYF
TGTGCCAGCAGCAAAGTACACAGGGGGGAGACCCAGTACTTC
>TRBV24-1|NA|TRBJ2-1|TRBD2
CATSDSRTSGSSAKYEQFF
TGTGCCACCAGTGATTCGCGGACTAGCGGGAGCTCAGCGAAATATGAGCAGTTCTTC
>TRBV7-2|many|TRBJ2-1|TRBD2
CASSFRAGGYSYNEQFF
TGTGCCAGCAGTTTCAGGGCGGGGGGGTACTCCTACAATGAGCAGTTCTTC
>TRBV3-1|NA|TRBJ2-1|TRBD2
CASSVPLAGTGNEQFF
TGTGCCAGCAGCGTGCCCCTAGCGGGGACGGGGAATGAGCAGTTCTTC
>TRBV5-5|few|TRBJ1-5|NA
CASTVDTASNQPQHF
TGTGCCAGCACCGTGGATACAGCGAGCAATCAGCCCCAGCATTTT
>TRBV11-2|few|TRBJ2-5|NA
CASSFRLVVRETQYF
TGTGCCAGCAGCTTCAGACTAGTTGTACGGGAGACCCAGTACTTC
>TRBV25-1|NA|TRBJ2-2|NA
CASSEVRGLQTGELFF
TGTGCCAGCAGTGAAGTACGGGGGTTGCAAACCGGGGAGCTGTTTTTT
>TRBV2|NA|TRBJ2-7|NA
CASLSYEQYF
TGTGCCAGCCTCTCCTACGAGCAGTACTTC
>TRBV15|once|TRBJ1-2|NA
CATSRGGFEGYTF
TGTGCCACCAGCAGAGGGGGATTTGAAGGCTACACCTTC
>TRBV12-3/TRBV12-4|many|TRBJ2-1|NA
CASSPTSRQQFF
TGTGCCAGCAGTCCCACGAGTAGACAGCAGTTCTTC
>TRBV6-6|few|TRBJ1-2|TRBD1
CASSRGQGGGGYGYTF
TGTGCCAGCAGCCGAGGACAGGGAGGGGGTGGCTATGGCTACACCTTC
>TRBV2|NA|TRBJ1-5|NA
CASSEVGGLSNQPQHF
TGTGCCAGCAGTGAAGTGGGGGGCTTGAGCAATCAGCCCCAGCATTTT
>TRBV5-1|few|TRBJ2-1|NA
CASSPKSGAGNNEQFF
TGCGCCAGCAGCCCAAAAAGCGGAGCCGGTAACAATGAGCAGTTCTTC
>TRBV27|NA|TRBJ1-5|NA
CASGQLYSNQPQHF
TGTGCCAGCGGACAGCTTTATAGCAATCAGCCCCAGCATTTT
>TRBV29-1|NA|TRBJ1-1|TRBD1
CSVDRGLNTEAFF
TGCAGCGTGGACAGGGGGCTTAACACTGAAGCTTTCTTT
>TRBV6-5|NA|TRBJ2-7|NA
CASSHSRVSYEQYF
TGTGCCAGCAGTCACAGTCGGGTCTCCTACGAGCAGTACTTC
>TRBV7-9|few|TRBJ1-2|NA
CAIQGSRGGYTF
TGTGCCATCCAGGGATCCCGGGGCGGCTACACCTTC
>TRBV9|many|TRBJ2-1|NA
CASSVVSGSYNEQFF
TGTGCCAGCAGCGTAGTTAGCGGATCCTACAATGAGCAGTTCTTC
>TRBV5-1|NA|TRBJ2-5|TRBD2
CASSPRLAEFQETQYF
TGCGCCAGCAGCCCCCGACTAGCGGAGTTCCAAGAGACCCAGTACTTC
>TRBV12-3/TRBV12-4|few|TRBJ1-2|NA
CASTKGSGGYTF
TGTGCCAGCACCAAAGGTTCCGGCGGCTACACCTTC
>TRBV6-1|once|TRBJ1-2|NA
CASSEGTRGHTF
TGTGCCAGCAGTGAGGGTACGAGAGGCCACACCTTC
>TRBV28|once|TRBJ1-5|NA
CASSVPQGSNQPQHF
TGTGCCAGCAGTGTACCACAGGGTAGCAATCAGCCCCAGCATTTT
>TRBV12-3/TRBV12-4|few|TRBJ1-1|NA
CASSADARVAFF
TGTGCCAGCAGTGCGGACGCCCGGGTGGCTTTCTTT
>TRBV20-1|NA|TRBJ1-2|NA
CSALGEVGYTF
TGCAGTGCCTTGGGGGAGGTCGGCTACACCTTC
>TRBV9|many|TRBJ2-3|NA
CASSQGIGDTQYF
TGTGCCAGCAGCCAGGGGATAGGAGATACGCAGTATTTT
>TRBV20-1|few|TRBJ2-7|TRBD2
CSARGLATQSREQYF
TGCAGTGCTAGAGGACTAGCAACACAATCGCGCGAGCAGTACTTC
>TRBV7-2|NA|TRBJ2-7|NA
CASSLYFEQYF
TGTGCCAGCAGCCTCTATTTCGAGCAGTACTTC
>TRBV2|NA|TRBJ1-5|TRBD1
CASKHRGLGNQPQHF
TGTGCCAGCAAACACAGGGGGCTAGGAAATCAGCCCCAGCATTTT
>TRBV5-1|NA|TRBJ1-4|NA
CASSSSVEKLFF
TGCGCCAGCAGCTCCTCCGTGGAAAAACTGTTTTTT
>TRBV20-1|few|TRBJ2-3|NA
CSAKRWGEGTDTQYF
TGCAGTGCTAAGAGGTGGGGGGAAGGAACAGATACGCAGTATTTT
>TRBV12-3/TRBV12-4|NA|TRBJ2-5|NA
CASSLIPDWGETTQYF
TGTGCCAGCAGTTTAATCCCGGATTGGGGCGAGACGACCCAGTACTTC
>TRBV11-2|NA|TRBJ2-1|NA
CASSKELVSNEQFF
TGTGCCAGCAGCAAGGAACTGGTCTCGAATGAGCAGTTCTTC
>TRBV5-1|NA|TRBJ2-7|TRBD1
CASSLEGDRGSYEQYF
TGCGCCAGCAGCTTGGAAGGGGACAGGGGCTCCTACGAGCAGTACTTC
>TRBV12-3/TRBV12-4|many|TRBJ2-1|NA
CASSPGLSEQFF
TGTGCCAGCAGTCCAGGACTCAGTGAGCAGTTCTTC
>TRBV4-1|few|TRBJ2-7|TRBD2
CASSQPIRLAETYEQYF
TGCGCCAGCAGCCAACCGATAAGACTAGCGGAGACCTACGAGCAGTACTTC
>TRBV6-2/TRBV6-3|NA|TRBJ2-5|NA
CASRRAPSGEQYF
TGTGCCAGCAGGAGGGCGCCCTCGGGGGAGCAGTACTTC
>TRBV2|NA|TRBJ2-1|NA
CASTSSGNEQFF
TGTGCCAGCACCTCCTCAGGCAATGAGCAGTTCTTC
>TRBV10-1|few|TRBJ2-1|TRBD2
CASSEGSGVYNEQFF
TGCGCCAGCAGTGAAGGTAGCGGGGTTTACAATGAGCAGTTCTTC
>TRBV9|once|TRBJ2-2|TRBD2
CASSVGAGGWNTGELFF
TGTGCCAGCAGCGTTGGAGCGGGAGGGTGGAACACCGGGGAGCTGTTTTTT
>TRBV29-1|few|TRBJ2-7|NA
CSVGNGYEQYF
TGCAGCGTTGGTAACGGCTACGAGCAGTACTTC
>TRBV12-3/TRBV12-4|many|TRBJ2-5|TRBD2
CASSSGLPVQETQYF
TGTGCCAGCAGTTCGGGACTACCCGTCCAAGAGACCCAGTACTTC
>TRBV20-1|few|TRBJ2-1|TRBD2
CSAREEASGLNEQFF
TGCAGTGCTAGAGAAGAGGCTAGCGGGCTCAATGAGCAGTTCTTC
>TRBV9|few|TRBJ1-2|NA
CASSGYGTYGYTF
TGTGCCAGCAGCGGGTACGGGACCTATGGCTACACCTTC
>TRBV6-1|once|TRBJ1-1|NA
CATGGQRGAMNTEAFF
TGTGCCACCGGGGGGCAGCGGGGGGCTATGAACACTGAAGCTTTCTTT
>TRBV14|NA|TRBJ1-4|NA
CASSLIGTTTNEKLFF
TGTGCCAGCAGCCTAATCGGGACTACAACTAATGAAAAACTGTTTTTT
>TRBV20-1|NA|TRBJ2-1|TRBD2
CSAETSRSSYNEQFF
TGCAGTGCCGAGACTAGCCGAAGCTCCTACAATGAGCAGTTCTTC
>TRBV7-9|many|TRBJ2-5|NA
CASSLSGDFRETQYF
TGTGCCAGCAGCCTCTCGGGGGATTTTAGGGAGACCCAGTACTTC
>TRBV20-1|few|TRBJ2-7|TRBD2
CSARPGGVGYEQYF
TGCAGTGCTAGGCCCGGGGGGGTCGGCTACGAGCAGTACTTC
>TRBV10-2|many|TRBJ2-7|TRBD1
CASTPDRDSYEQYF
TGCGCCAGCACCCCGGACAGGGACTCCTACGAGCAGTACTTC
>TRBV5-1|few|TRBJ2-7|NA
CASSGDRSASGEQYF
TGCGCCAGCAGCGGAGACAGGTCCGCATCAGGCGAGCAGTACTTC
>TRBV2|NA|TRBJ2-1|TRBD2
CASSVGLAGCNEQFF
TGTGCCAGCAGTGTGGGGCTAGCGGGATGCAATGAGCAGTTCTTC
>TRBV4-1|few|TRBJ1-5|NA
CASSQQGFSNQPQHF
TGCGCCAGCAGCCAACAGGGGTTCAGCAATCAGCCCCAGCATTTT
>TRBV6-5|NA|TRBJ2-5|NA
CTSSYSSKETQYF
TGTACCAGCAGTTACTCGAGCAAAGAGACCCAGTACTTC
>TRBV7-2|few|TRBJ2-1|NA
CASSLGLGQFF
TGTGCCAGCAGCTTAGGGCTAGGGCAGTTCTTC